This TCR beta chain emerged from a study of Graves' ophthalmopathy and Graves' hyperthyroidism. Across the whole study: Untreated patients at initial diagnosis provided peripheral blood.

This CDR3 is built from 14 residues. Trimming left V 0 bases short and J 7 bases short, with 10 bases between. In germline, CDR1 is SGHRS, CDR2 YFSETQ. Amplifying from RNA transcripts, the study obtained TCR beta CDR3 regions. Scientists carried out first-round RT-PCR using HTBI primers and then a second-round multiplex PCR. TCRdb passed the multiplex PCR reads through MiXCR, listing each CDR3 protein once. Of hundreds of thousands of distinct CDR3 sequences in the sample, around 40% were seen once. This clonotype was found a few times. The clonotype comes from an adult man with Graves' ophthalmopathy. The sample consisted of peripheral blood. The chain joins TRBV5-1 to TRBJ2-2; maybe TRBD1 (7 bases). CDR3 sequence (DNA): TGCGCCAGCAGCTTGGGACAGGGAGGCGGGGAGCTGTTTTTT. Translated, it gives CASSLGQGGGELFF.